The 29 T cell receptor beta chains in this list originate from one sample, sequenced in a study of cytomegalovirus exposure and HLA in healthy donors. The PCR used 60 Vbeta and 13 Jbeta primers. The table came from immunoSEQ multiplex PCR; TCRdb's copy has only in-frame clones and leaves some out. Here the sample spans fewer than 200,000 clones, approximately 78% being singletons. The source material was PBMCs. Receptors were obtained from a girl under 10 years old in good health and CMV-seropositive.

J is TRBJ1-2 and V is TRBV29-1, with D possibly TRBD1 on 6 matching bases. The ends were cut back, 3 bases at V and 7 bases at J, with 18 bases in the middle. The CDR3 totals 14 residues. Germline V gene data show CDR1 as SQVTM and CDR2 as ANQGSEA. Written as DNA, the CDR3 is TGCAGCGTTGACCCCGCCACAGGGAGTCTTGGCTACACCTTC. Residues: CSVDPATGSLGYTF.

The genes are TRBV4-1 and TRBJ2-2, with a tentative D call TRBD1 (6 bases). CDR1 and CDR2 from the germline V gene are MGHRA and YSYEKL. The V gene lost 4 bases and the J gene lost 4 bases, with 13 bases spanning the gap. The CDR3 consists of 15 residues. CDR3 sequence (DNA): TGCGCCAGCAGCCGAGAGGACAGCGGCACCGGGGAGCTGTTTTTT. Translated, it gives CASSREDSGTGELFF.

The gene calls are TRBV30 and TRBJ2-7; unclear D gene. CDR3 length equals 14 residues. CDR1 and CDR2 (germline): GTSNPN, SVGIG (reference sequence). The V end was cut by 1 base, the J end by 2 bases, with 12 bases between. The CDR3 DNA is TGTGCCTGGAGTGCCCCCCCCGCAGCCTACGAGCAGTACTTC. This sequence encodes CAWSAPPAAYEQYF. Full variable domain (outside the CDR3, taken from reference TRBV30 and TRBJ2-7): SQTIHQWPATLVQPVGSPLSLECTVEGTSNPNLYWYRQAAGRGLQLLFYSVGIGQISSEVPQNLSASRPQDRQFILSSKKLLLSDSGFYLCAWSAPPAAYEQYFGPGTRLTVT.

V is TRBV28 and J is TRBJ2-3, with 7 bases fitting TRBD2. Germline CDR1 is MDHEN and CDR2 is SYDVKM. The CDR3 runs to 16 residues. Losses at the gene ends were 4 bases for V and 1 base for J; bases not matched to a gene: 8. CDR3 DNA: TGTGCCAGCAGTTGGGACTACCAAAAGGGCACAGATACGCAGTATTTT. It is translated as CASSWDYQKGTDTQYF.

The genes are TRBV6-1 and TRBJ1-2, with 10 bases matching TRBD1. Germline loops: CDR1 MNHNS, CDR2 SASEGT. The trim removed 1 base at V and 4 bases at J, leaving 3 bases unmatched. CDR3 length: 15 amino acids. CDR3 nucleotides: TGTGCCAGCAGTGAAGGACAGGGGGCTTTCTATGGCTACACCTTC. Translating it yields CASSEGQGAFYGYTF.

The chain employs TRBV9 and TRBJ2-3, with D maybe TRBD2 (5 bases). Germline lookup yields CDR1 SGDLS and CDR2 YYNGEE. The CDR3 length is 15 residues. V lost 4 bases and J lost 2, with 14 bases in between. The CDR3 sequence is CASSPPAATTDTQYF. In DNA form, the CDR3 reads TGTGCCAGCAGCCCCCCAGCGGCCACCACAGATACGCAGTATTTT.

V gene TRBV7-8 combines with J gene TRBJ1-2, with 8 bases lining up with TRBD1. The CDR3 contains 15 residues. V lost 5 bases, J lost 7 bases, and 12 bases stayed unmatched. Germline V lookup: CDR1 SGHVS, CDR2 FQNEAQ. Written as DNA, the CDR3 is TGTGCCAGCAGCCGTCGGGACAGGTCGAGTGGTGGCTACACCTTC. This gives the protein CASSRRDRSSGGYTF.

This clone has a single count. Written as DNA, the CDR3 is TGTGCCACCCGAGAAACCGAGCAGTTCTTC. Translation gives CATRETEQFF. The genes are TRBV2 and TRBJ2-1; D is unresolved. Trimming took off 10 bases at V and 10 bases at J, with 11 bases between the two ends. The germline V gene has CDR1 SNHLY and CDR2 FYNNEI. The CDR3 is 10 residues long. Filled out from reference TRBV2 and TRBJ2-1, the complete variable domain reads EPEVTQTPSHQVTQMGQEVILRCVPISNHLYFYWYRQILGQKVEFLVSFYNNEISEKSEIFDDQFSVERPDGSNFTLKIRSTKLEDSAMYFCATRETEQFFGPGTRLTVL.

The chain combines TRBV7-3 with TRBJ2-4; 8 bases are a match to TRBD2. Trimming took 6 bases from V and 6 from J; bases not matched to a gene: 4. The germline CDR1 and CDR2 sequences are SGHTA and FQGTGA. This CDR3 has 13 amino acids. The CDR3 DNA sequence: TGTGCCAGCAGTCCGAGCGGGAGAAACATTCAGTACTTC. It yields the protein CASSPSGRNIQYF.

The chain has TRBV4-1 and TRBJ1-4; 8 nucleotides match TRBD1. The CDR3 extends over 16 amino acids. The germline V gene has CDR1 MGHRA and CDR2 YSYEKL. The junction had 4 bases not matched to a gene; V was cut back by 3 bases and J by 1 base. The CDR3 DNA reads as TGCGCCAGCAGCCAGGCCGACAGGGGAACTAATGAAAAACTGTTTTTT. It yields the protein CASSQADRGTNEKLFF.

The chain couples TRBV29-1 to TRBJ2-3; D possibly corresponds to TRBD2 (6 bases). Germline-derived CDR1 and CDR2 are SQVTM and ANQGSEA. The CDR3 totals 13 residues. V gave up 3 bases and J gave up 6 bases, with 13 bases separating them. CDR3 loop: CSVEVAAADTQYF. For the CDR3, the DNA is TGCAGCGTTGAGGTAGCGGCTGCGGATACGCAGTATTTT.

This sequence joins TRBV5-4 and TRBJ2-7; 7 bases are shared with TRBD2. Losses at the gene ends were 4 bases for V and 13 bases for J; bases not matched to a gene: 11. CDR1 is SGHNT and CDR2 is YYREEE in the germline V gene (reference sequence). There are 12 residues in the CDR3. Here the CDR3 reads CASSPSSGEKYF. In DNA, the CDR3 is TGTGCCAGCAGCCCCTCCAGCGGGGAGAAATACTTC.

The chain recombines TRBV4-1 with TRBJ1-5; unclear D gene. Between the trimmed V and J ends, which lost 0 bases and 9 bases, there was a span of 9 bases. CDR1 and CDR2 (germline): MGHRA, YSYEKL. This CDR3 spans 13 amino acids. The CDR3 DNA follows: TGCGCCAGCAGCCAAGATGTCCCTTCGCCCCAGCATTTT. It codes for CASSQDVPSPQHF.

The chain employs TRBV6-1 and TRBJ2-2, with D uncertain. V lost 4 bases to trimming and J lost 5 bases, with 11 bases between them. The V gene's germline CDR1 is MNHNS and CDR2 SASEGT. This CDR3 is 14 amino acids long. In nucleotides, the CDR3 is TGTGCCAGCAGTGCGGCAGGCGCTACCGGGGAGCTGTTTTTT. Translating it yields CASSAAGATGELFF.

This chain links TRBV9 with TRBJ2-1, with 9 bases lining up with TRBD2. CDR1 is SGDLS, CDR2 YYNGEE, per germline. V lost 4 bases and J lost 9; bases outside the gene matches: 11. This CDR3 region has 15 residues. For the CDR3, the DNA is TGTGCCAGCAGCAATAGCGGGAGATCTGAGAGTGAGCAGTTCTTC. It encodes CASSNSGRSESEQFF.

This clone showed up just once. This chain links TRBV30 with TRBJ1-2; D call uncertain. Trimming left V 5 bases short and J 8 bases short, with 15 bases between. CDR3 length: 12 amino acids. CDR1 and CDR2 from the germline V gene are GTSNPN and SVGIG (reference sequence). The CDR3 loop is CAWGKEFRGYTF. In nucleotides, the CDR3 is TGTGCCTGGGGTAAAGAGTTCAGGGGCTACACCTTC.

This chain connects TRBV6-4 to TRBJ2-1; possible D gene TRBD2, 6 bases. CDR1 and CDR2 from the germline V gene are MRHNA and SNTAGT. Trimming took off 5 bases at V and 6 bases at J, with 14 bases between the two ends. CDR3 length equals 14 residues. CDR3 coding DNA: TGTGCCAGCAGTAGTACCGGGACTGCCAATGAGCAGTTCTTC. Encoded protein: CASSSTGTANEQFF.

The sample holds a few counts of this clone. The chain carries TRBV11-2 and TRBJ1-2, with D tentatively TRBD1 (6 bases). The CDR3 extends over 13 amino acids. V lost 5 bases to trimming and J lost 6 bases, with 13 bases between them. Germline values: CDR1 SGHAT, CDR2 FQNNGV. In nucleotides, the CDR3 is TGTGCCAGCAGCCCCTACAGGGATCATGGCTACACCTTC. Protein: CASSPYRDHGYTF.

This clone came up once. The CDR3 protein is CSVRRTNEQYF. In DNA form, the CDR3 reads TGCAGTGTCAGGAGGACGAACGAGCAGTACTTC. The rearrangement joins TRBV20-1 to TRBJ2-7; D is possibly TRBD2 (5 bases). CDR3 size: 11 residues. The V end lost 7 bases, the J end lost 5 bases, and 12 bases lay between the germline ends. Germline CDR1 and CDR2: DFQATT and SNEGSKA (reference sequence).

CDR3 DNA sequence: TGTGCCAGCAGCTTAGAGGTGACAGATACGCAGTATTTT. It is translated as CASSLEVTDTQYF. The chain uses TRBV7-3 and TRBJ2-3; D is unclear. This CDR3 has 13 residues. V lost 2 bases and J 3 bases, leaving 6 bases between the germline ends. Germline CDR1 SGHTA, CDR2 FQGTGA.

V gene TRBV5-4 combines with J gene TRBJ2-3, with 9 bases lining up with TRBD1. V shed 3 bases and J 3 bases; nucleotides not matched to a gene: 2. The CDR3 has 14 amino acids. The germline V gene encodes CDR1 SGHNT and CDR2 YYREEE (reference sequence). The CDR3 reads CASSYRGRTDTQYF. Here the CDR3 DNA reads TGTGCCAGCAGCTACAGGGGGCGGACAGATACGCAGTATTTT.

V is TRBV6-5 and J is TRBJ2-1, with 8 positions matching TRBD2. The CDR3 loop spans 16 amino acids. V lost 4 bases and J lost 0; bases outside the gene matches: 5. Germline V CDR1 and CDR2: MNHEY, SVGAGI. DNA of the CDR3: TGTGCCAGCAGTTCCCGGAGCGGGAGCTCCTACAATGAGCAGTTCTTC. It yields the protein CASSSRSGSSYNEQFF.

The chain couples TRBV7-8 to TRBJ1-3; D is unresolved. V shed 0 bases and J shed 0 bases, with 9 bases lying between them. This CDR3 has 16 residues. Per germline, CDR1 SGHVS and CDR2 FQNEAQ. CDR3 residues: CASSLAPGYSGNTIYF. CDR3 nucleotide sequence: TGTGCCAGCAGCTTAGCGCCGGGTTACTCTGGAAACACCATATATTTT.

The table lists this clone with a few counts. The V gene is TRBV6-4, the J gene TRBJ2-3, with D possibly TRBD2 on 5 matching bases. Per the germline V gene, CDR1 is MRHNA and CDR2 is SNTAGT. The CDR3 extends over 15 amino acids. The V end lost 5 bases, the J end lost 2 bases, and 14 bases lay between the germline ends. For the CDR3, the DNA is TGTGCCAGCAGTTCCGACGGGGAACCCACAGATACGCAGTATTTT. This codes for CASSSDGEPTDTQYF.

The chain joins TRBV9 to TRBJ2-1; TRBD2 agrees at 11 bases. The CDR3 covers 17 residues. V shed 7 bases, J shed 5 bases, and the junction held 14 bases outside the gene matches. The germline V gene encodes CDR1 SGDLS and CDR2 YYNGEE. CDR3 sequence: CASGQHPTSGENNEQFF. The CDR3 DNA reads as TGTGCCAGCGGACAACACCCGACTAGCGGGGAAAACAATGAGCAGTTCTTC.

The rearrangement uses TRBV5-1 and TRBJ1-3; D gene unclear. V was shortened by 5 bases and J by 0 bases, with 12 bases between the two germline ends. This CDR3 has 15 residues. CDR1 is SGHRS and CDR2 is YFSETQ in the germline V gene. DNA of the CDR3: TGCGCCAGCAGTTTGACATTCGCCTCTGGAAACACCATATATTTT. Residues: CASSLTFASGNTIYF. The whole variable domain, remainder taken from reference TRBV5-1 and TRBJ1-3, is KAGVTQTPRYLIKTRGQQVTLSCSPISGHRSVSWYQQTPGQGLQFLFEYFSETQRNKGNFPGRFSGRQFSNSRSEMNVSTLELGDSALYLCASSLTFASGNTIYFGEGSWLTVV.

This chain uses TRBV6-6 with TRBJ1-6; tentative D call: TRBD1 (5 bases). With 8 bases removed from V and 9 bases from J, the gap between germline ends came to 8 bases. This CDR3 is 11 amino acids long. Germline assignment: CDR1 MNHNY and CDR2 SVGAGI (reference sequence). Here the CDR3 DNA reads TGTGCCAGCCAGGGCGGTTCACCCCTCCACTTT. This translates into CASQGGSPLHF.

The CDR3 here is CASSRGGSGPQHF. The CDR3 DNA reads as TGTGCCAGCAGCCGGGGGGGGAGCGGGCCCCAGCATTTT. The chain carries TRBV13 and TRBJ1-5, with D perhaps matching TRBD1 (5 bases). The CDR3 totals 13 residues. Germline lookup yields CDR1 PRHDT and CDR2 FYEKMQ (reference sequence). V was cut by 5 bases and J by 9 bases, with 14 bases left in between.

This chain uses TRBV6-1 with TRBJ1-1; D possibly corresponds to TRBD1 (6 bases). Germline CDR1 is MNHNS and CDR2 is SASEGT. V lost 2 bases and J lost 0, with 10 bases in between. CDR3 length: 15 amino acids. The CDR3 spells CASSEQGLMNTEAFF. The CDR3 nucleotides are TGTGCCAGCAGTGAACAGGGGTTAATGAACACTGAAGCTTTCTTT.